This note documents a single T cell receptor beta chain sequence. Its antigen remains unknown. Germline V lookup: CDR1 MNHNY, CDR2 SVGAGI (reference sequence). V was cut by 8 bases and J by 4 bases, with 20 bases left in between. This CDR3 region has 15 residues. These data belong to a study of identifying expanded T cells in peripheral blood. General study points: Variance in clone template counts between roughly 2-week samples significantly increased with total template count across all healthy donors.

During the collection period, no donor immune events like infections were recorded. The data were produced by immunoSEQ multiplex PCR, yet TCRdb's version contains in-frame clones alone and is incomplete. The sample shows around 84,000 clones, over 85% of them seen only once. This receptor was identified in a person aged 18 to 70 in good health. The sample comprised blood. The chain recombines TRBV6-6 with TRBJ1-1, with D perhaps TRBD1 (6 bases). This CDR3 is CASSRGQRGSTEAFF. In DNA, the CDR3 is TGTGCCAGCTCCCGCGGACAGAGGGGGAGCACTGAAGCTTTCTTT.